The source of this T cell receptor (beta chain) is a study of T cell responses to AZD1222 COVID-19 vaccine. Method: immunoSEQ multiplex PCR; TCRdb's copy keeps in-frame clones and lacks some. The sample holds some 120,000 clones; about 88% are singletons and the top ten take about 19%. Study-wide findings and caveats: The breadth and depth of Spike-specific TCRs increased once two AZD1222 doses had been given. Repertoire samples came only from after the peak T cell response.

In regard to this clone: Its antigen is as yet unknown.

The germline CDR1 and CDR2 sequences are SGHTA and FQGNSA. Trimming shortened V by 1 base and J by 3 bases, and 10 bases separated the two germline ends. The CDR3 consists of 14 residues. Sequenced material: peripheral blood, taken on day 0 of MenACWY control vaccination. This sequence joins TRBV7-2 and TRBJ2-7; a possible D gene is TRBD2 (7 bases). The TCR sequence derives from an adult in good health. The CDR3 protein is CASSLGGGYYEQYF. In DNA form, the CDR3 reads TGTGCCAGCAGCTTAGGGGGGGGCTACTACGAGCAGTACTTC.